The next 5 T cell receptor beta chains were all read from a single sample in a study of blood T cells in healthy people across ages. Primed by a sample-barcoded 5' primer and a J-beta primer mix, a second PCR proceeded for 7 to 11 cycles. From the 5' RACE reads, TCRdb called clonotypes with MiXCR, one entry per CDR3 protein. The repertoire holds about 970,000 distinct CDR3 sequences, with just over 50% as singletons. What was sequenced was blood. The receptors were gathered from a woman aged 55-69 years in good health.

The V gene is TRBV29-1, the J gene TRBJ1-2, with D tentatively TRBD1 (6 bases). The CDR3 has 13 residues. V lost 8 bases, J lost 3 bases, and 16 bases lay in between. Germline assignment: CDR1 SQVTM and CDR2 ANQGSEA. The CDR3: CSTYRVGYYGYTF. Written as DNA, the CDR3 is TGCAGCACATACAGGGTTGGATACTATGGCTACACCTTC.

The genes are TRBV25-1 and TRBJ2-3; no reliable D call. Trimming took off 2 bases at V and 3 bases at J, with 6 bases between the two ends. CDR3 size: 13 residues. Germline V gene lookup returns CDR1 MGHDK and CDR2 SYGVNS. This chain's CDR3 is CASSETNTDTQYF. In DNA, the CDR3 is TGTGCCAGCAGTGAAACTAATACAGATACGCAGTATTTT.

The chain links TRBV5-6 to TRBJ2-7; 10 bases map to TRBD2. CDR1 and CDR2 from the germline V gene are SGHDT and YYEEEE. CDR3 length equals 14 residues. V was clipped by 6 bases and J by 5 bases; unmatched bases: 8. The CDR3 protein is CASTFSGRFNEQYF. CDR3 DNA: TGTGCCAGCACCTTTAGCGGGAGGTTCAACGAGCAGTACTTC.

This rearrangement joins TRBV20-1 to TRBJ1-2, with 7 bases identical to TRBD1. In germline, CDR1 is DFQATT, CDR2 SNEGSKA (reference sequence). This CDR3 contains 16 residues. After removal of 3 bases from V and 3 bases from J, the junction contained 13 bases not matched to a gene. The CDR3 DNA is TGCAGTGCTAGTCCTTTACTACAGGGGTCTGACTATGGCTACACCTTC. As protein: CSASPLLQGSDYGYTF.

The table lists this clonotype with a few counts. The chain combines TRBV5-1 with TRBJ1-2, with D possibly TRBD1 on 5 matching bases. The CDR3 is 18 amino acids. The V gene lost 0 bases and the J gene lost 2 bases, with 20 bases spanning the gap. CDR1 is SGHRS and CDR2 is YFSETQ in the germline V gene. CDR3 DNA: TGCGCCAGCAGCTTGGAGGGAATTCCGGGACCAAACAACTATGGCTACACCTTC. Residues: CASSLEGIPGPNNYGYTF.